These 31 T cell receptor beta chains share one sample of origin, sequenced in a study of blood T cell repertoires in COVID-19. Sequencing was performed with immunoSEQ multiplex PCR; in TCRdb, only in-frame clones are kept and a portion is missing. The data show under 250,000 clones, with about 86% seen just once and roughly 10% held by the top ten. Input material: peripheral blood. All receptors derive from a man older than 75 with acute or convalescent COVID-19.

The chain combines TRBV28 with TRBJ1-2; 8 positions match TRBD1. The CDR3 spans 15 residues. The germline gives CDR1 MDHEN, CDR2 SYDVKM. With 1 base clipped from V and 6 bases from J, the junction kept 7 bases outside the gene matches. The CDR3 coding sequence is TGTGCCAGCAGTTTATCGAGGACAGGGTTTGATGGCTACACCTTC. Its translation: CASSLSRTGFDGYTF.

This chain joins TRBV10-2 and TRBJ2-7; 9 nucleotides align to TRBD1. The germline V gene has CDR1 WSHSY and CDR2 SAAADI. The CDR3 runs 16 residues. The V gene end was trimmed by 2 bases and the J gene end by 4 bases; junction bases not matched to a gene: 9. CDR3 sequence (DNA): TGCGCCAGCAGTGAGGTTGGGGGACAGGGTTTTTACGAGCAGTACTTC. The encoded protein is CASSEVGGQGFYEQYF.

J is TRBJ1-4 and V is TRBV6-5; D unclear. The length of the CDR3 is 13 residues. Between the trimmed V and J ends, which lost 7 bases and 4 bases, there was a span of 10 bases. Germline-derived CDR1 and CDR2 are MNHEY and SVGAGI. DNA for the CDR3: TGTGCCAGCAAGAGGGTTCTTAATGAAAAACTGTTTTTT. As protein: CASKRVLNEKLFF.

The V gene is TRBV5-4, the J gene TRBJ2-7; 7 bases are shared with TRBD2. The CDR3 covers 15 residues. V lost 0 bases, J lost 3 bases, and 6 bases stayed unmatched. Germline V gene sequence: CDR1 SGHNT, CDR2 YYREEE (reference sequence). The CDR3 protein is CASSLAPGRVYEQYF. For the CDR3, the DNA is TGTGCCAGCAGCTTGGCCCCAGGGAGGGTCTACGAGCAGTACTTC.

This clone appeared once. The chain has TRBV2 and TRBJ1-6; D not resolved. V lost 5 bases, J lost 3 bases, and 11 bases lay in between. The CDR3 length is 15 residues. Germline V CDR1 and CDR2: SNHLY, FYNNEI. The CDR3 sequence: CASSSASNYNSPLHF. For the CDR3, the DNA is TGTGCCAGCAGTTCCGCCAGTAACTATAATTCACCCCTCCACTTT.

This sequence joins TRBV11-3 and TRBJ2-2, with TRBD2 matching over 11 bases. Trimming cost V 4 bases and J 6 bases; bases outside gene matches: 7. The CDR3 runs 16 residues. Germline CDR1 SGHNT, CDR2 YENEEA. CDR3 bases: TGTGCCAGCAGCTCAAATAGCGGGAGGGCCTCCGGGGAGCTGTTTTTT. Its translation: CASSSNSGRASGELFF. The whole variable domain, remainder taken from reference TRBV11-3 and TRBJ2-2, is EAGVVQSPRYKIIEKKQPVAFWCNPISGHNTLYWYLQNLGQGPELLIRYENEEAVDDSQLPKDRFSAERLKGVDSTLKIQPAELGDSAVYLCASSSNSGRASGELFFGEGSRLTVL.

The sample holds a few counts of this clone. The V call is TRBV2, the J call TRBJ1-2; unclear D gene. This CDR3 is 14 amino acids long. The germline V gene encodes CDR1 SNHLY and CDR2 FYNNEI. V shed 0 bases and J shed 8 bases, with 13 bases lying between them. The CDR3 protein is CASSEASRIGGYTF. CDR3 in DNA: TGTGCCAGCAGTGAAGCTTCCAGGATTGGCGGCTACACCTTC.

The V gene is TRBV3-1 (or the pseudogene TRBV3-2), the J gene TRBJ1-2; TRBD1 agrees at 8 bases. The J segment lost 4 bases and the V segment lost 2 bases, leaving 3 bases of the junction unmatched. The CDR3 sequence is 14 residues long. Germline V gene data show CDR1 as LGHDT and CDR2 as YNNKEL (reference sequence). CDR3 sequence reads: CASSQNTGGYGYTF. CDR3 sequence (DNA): TGTGCCAGCAGCCAAAATACAGGGGGCTATGGCTACACCTTC.

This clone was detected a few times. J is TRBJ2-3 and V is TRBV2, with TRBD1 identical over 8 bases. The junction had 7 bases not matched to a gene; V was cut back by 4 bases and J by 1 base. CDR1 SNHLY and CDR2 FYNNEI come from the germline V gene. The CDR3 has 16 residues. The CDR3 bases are TGTGCCAGCAGTGGGGACAGGTCTCTCGGCACAGATACGCAGTATTTT. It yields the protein CASSGDRSLGTDTQYF.

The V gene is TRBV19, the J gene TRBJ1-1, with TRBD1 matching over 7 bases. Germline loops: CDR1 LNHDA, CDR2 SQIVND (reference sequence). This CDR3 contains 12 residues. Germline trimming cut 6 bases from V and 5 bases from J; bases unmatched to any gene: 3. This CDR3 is CASSRGKTEAFF. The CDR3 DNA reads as TGTGCCAGTAGCAGGGGGAAGACTGAAGCTTTCTTT.

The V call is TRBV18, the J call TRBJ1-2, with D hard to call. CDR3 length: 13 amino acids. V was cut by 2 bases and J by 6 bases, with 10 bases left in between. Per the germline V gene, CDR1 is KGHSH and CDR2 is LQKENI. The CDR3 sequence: CASSPKGGDGYTF. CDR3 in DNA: TGTGCCAGCTCACCAAAGGGAGGTGATGGCTACACCTTC.

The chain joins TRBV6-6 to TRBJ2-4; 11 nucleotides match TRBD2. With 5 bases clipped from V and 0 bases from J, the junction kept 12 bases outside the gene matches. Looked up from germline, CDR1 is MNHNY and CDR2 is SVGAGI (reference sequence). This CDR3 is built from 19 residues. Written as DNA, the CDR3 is TGTGCCAGCAGTCTCGATCCGGGACTAGCGGTCCTAGCCAAAAACATTCAGTACTTC. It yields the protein CASSLDPGLAVLAKNIQYF.

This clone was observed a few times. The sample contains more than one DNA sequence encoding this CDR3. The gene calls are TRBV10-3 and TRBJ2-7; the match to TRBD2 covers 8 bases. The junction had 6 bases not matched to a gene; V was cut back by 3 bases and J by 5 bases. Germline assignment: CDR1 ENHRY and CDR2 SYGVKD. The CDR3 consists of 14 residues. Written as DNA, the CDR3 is TGTGCCATCAGTGAAGCGGGAGCAGTCCACGAGCAGTACTTC. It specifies CAISEAGAVHEQYF.

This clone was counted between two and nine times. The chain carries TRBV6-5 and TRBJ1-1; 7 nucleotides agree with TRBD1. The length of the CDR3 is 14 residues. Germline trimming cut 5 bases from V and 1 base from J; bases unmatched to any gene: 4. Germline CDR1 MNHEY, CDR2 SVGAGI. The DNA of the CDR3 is TGTGCCAGCAGTAGACAGGGCGCGAACACTGAAGCTTTCTTT. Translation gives CASSRQGANTEAFF.

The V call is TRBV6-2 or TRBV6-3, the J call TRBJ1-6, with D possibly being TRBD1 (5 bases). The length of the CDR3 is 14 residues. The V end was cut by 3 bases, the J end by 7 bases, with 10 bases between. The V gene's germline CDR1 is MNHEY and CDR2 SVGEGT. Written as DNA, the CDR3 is TGTGCCAGCAGTTATCTGCAGGGAAATTCACCCCTCCACTTT. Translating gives CASSYLQGNSPLHF.

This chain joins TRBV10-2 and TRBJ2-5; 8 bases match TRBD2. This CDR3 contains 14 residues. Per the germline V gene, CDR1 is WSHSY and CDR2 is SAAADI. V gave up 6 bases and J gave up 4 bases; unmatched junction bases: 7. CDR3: CASREDGRGETQYF. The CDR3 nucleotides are TGCGCCAGCAGGGAGGACGGGAGGGGAGAGACCCAGTACTTC.

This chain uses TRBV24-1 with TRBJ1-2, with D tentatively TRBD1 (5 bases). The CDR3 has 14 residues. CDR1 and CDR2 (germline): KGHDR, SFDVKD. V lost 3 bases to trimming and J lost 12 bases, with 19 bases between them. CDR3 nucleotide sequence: TGTGCCACCAGTGATCGCAGAGAAGGACATCCCCACACCTTC. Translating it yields CATSDRREGHPHTF.

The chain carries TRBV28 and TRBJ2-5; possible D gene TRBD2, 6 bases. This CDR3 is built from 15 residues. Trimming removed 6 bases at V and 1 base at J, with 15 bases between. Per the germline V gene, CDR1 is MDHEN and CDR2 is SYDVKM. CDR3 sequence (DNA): TGTGCCAGCAGAAGGGGAGGTGGAGTCCAAGAGACCCAGTACTTC. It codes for CASRRGGGVQETQYF.

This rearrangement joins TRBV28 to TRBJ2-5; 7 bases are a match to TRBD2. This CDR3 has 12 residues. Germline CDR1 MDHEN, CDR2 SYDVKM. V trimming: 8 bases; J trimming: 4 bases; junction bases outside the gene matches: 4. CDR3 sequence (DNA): TGTGCCAGCTGGGGGGGTAGAGAGACCCAGTACTTC. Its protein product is CASWGGRETQYF.

CDR3 in amino acids: CASSHKGQTEKLFF. CDR3 nucleotide sequence: TGTGCCAGCAGCCATAAGGGGCAGACCGAAAAACTGTTTTTT. The chain carries TRBV5-5 and TRBJ1-4; weak D call: TRBD1 (5 bases). V was clipped by 4 bases and J by 8 bases, with 15 bases between them. The CDR3 is 14 residues long. CDR1 and CDR2 (germline): SGHKS, YYEKEE (reference sequence).

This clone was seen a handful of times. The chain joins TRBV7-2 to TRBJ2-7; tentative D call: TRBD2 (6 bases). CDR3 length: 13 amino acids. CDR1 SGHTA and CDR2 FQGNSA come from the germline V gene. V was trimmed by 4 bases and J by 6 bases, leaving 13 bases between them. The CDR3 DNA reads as TGTGCCAGCAGCTCCTTGACTAGTCCCGAGCAGTACTTC. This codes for CASSSLTSPEQYF.

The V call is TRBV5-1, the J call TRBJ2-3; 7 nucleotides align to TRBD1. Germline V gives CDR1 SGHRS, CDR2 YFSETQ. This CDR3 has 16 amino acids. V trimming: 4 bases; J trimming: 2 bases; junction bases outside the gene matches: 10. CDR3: CASSKPTGDPTDTQYF. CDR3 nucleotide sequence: TGCGCCAGCAGCAAACCAACAGGGGACCCCACAGATACGCAGTATTTT.

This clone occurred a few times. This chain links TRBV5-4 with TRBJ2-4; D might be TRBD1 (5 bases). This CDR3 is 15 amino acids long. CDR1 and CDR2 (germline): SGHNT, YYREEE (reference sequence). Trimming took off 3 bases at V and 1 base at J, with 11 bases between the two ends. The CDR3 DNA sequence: TGTGCCAGCAGCTCGGTACAGGAGGCCAAAAACATTCAGTACTTC. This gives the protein CASSSVQEAKNIQYF.

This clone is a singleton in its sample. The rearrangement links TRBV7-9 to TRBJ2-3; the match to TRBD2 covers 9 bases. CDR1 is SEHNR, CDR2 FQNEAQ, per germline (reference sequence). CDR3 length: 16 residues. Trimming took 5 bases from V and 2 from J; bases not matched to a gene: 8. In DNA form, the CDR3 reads TGTGCCAGCAGCCCGCCCCCTAGCGGGACCACAGATACGCAGTATTTT. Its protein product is CASSPPPSGTTDTQYF.

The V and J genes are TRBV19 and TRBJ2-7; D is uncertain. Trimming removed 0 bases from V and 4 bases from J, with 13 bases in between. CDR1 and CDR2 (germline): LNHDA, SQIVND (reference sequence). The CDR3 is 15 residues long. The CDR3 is CASSIDGRSGYEQYF. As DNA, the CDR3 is TGTGCCAGTAGTATAGATGGTCGGTCCGGTTACGAGCAGTACTTC.

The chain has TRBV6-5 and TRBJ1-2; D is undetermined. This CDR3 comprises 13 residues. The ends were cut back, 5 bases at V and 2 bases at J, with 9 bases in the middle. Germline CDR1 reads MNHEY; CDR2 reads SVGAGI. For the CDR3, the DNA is TGTGCCAGCAGTCAACACCCCAACTATGGCTACACCTTC. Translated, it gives CASSQHPNYGYTF.

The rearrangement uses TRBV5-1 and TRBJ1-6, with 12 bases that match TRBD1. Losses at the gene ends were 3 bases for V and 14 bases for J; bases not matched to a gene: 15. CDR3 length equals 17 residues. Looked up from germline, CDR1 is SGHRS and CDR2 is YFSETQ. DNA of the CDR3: TGCGCCAGCAGCTCCCAACCTCCGGGACAGGGGGCTCTGGCCCTCCACTTT. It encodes CASSSQPPGQGALALHF.

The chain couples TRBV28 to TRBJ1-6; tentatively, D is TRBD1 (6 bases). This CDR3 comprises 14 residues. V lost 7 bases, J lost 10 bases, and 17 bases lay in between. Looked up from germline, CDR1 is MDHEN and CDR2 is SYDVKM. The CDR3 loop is CASNTGRGASPLHF. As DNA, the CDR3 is TGTGCCAGCAACACAGGGAGAGGAGCCTCACCCCTCCACTTT. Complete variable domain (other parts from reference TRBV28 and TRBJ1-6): DVKVTQSSRYLVKRTGEKVFLECVQDMDHENMFWYRQDPGLGLRLIYFSYDVKMKEKGDIPEGYSVSREKKERFSLILESASTNQTSMYLCASNTGRGASPLHFGNGTRLTVT.

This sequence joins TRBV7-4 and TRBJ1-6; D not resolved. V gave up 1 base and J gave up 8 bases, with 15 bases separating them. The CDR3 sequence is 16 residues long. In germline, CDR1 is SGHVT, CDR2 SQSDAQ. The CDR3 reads CASSLVSLSNYSPLHF. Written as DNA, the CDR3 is TGTGCCAGCAGCTTAGTTTCATTGTCTAACTATTCACCCCTCCACTTT.

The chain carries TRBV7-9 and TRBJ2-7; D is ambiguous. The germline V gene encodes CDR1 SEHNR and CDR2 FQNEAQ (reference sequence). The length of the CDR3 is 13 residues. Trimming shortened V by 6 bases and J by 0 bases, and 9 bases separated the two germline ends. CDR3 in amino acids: CASSFTFSYEQYF. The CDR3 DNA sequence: TGTGCCAGCAGTTTTACATTCTCCTACGAGCAGTACTTC.

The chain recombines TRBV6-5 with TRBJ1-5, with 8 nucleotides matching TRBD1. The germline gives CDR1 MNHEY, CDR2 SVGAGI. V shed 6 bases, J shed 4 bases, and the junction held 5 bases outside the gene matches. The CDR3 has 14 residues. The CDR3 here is CASRGQGPNQPQHF. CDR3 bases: TGTGCCAGCAGAGGACAGGGACCAAATCAGCCCCAGCATTTT.